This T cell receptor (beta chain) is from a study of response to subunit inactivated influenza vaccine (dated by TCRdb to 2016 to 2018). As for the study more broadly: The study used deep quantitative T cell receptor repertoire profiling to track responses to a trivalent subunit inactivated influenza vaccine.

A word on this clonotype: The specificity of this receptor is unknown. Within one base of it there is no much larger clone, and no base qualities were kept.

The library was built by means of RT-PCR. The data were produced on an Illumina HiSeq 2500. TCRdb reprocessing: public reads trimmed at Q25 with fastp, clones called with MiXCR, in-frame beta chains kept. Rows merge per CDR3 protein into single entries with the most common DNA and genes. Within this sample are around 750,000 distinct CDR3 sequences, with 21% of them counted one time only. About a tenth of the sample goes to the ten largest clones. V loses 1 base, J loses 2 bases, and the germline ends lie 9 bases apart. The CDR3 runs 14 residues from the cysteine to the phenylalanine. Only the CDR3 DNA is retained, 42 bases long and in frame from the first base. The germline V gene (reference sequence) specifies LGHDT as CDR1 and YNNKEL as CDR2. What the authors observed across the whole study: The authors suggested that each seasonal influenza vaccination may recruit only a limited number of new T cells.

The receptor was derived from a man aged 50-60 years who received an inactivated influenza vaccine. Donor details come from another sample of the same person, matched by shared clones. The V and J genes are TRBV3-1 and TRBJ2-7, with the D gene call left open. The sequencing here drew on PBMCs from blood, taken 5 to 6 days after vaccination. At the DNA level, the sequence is TGTGCCAGCAGCCAAGGGGTAGAAACCTACGAGCAGTACTTC. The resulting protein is CASSQGVETYEQYF.